A single sample is the source of the 28 T cell receptor beta chains below, sequenced in a study of shared clonotypes between healthy human individuals. CD8 cells classed as naive were CD45RO-negative and positively selected for CCR7, excluding terminally differentiated effector memory CD45RA+ cells. Sequencing used immunoSEQ multiplex PCR; TCRdb keeps in-frame clones, though not all of them. This sample has about 580,000 clones, with roughly 98% found just once. The sequencing sample was made of naive CD8+ T cells sorted from blood. The receptors here all came from a man in his thirties or forties in good health.

J is TRBJ2-1 and V is TRBV15; 8 nucleotides match TRBD2. This CDR3 is built from 17 residues. Germline V gives CDR1 LNHNV, CDR2 YYDKDF (reference sequence). With 0 bases clipped from V and 1 base from J, the junction kept 5 bases outside the gene matches. The CDR3 DNA is TGTGCCACCAGCAGAGATTTCGCGGGAGGATCCTACAATGAGCAGTTCTTC. Protein: CATSRDFAGGSYNEQFF.

The chain uses TRBV5-4 and TRBJ1-1; 7 nucleotides align to TRBD1. CDR1 SGHNT and CDR2 YYREEE come from the germline V gene (reference sequence). The CDR3 extends over 15 amino acids. V lost 3 bases to trimming and J lost 4 bases; unmatched junction nucleotides: 9. This chain's CDR3 is CASSWEDRPVTEAFF. CDR3 DNA sequence: TGTGCCAGCAGCTGGGAGGACAGGCCGGTCACTGAAGCTTTCTTT.

This clone was recorded once. Other DNA sequences in the sample encode the same CDR3. The chain recombines TRBV27 with TRBJ2-1, with a tentative D call TRBD1 (5 bases). The ends were cut back, 3 bases at V and 3 bases at J, with 9 bases in the middle. Germline values: CDR1 MNHEY, CDR2 SMNVEV (reference sequence). This CDR3 is 14 amino acids long. As DNA, the CDR3 is TGTGCCAGCAGTTTTTTACAGGACTACAATGAGCAGTTCTTC. Translated, it gives CASSFLQDYNEQFF.

The rearrangement uses TRBV30 and TRBJ2-7; a possible D gene is TRBD2 (6 bases). V gave up 4 bases and J gave up 2 bases, with 12 bases separating them. CDR3 length equals 13 residues. Germline CDR1 is GTSNPN and CDR2 is SVGIG (reference sequence). The CDR3 loop is CAWTGTRAYEQYF. The CDR3 DNA is TGTGCCTGGACCGGGACTCGGGCCTACGAGCAGTACTTC.

The V and J genes are TRBV27 and TRBJ2-7; D is possibly TRBD1 or TRBD2 (6 bases each). V lost 6 bases and J 3 bases, leaving 21 bases between the germline ends. Germline V gives CDR1 MNHEY, CDR2 SMNVEV (reference sequence). This CDR3 comprises 16 residues. The CDR3 here is CASSPLARGQYYEQYF. In nucleotides, the CDR3 is TGTGCCAGCAGCCCACTTGCCCGGGGGCAATACTACGAGCAGTACTTC.

The V gene is TRBV13, the J gene TRBJ2-1, with TRBD1 as a possible D gene (5 bases). Germline lookup yields CDR1 PRHDT and CDR2 FYEKMQ (reference sequence). The CDR3 has 14 amino acids. Trimming left V 7 bases short and J 3 bases short, with 13 bases between. Written as DNA, the CDR3 is TGTGCCAGCACCCCCAGGGCAAACTACAATGAGCAGTTCTTC. This sequence encodes CASTPRANYNEQFF.

The chain uses TRBV2 and TRBJ1-5, with a possible D match to TRBD1 (5 bases). The length of the CDR3 is 13 residues. Trimming stripped 6 bases from V and 7 bases from J, with 13 bases between. Germline lookup yields CDR1 SNHLY and CDR2 FYNNEI. CDR3 sequence: CASSGQFDQPQHF. The CDR3 nucleotides read TGTGCCAGCAGCGGACAATTTGACCAGCCCCAGCATTTT. Together with reference TRBV2 and TRBJ1-5, the CDR3 gives the full variable domain: EPEVTQTPSHQVTQMGQEVILRCVPISNHLYFYWYRQILGQKVEFLVSFYNNEISEKSEIFDDQFSVERPDGSNFTLKIRSTKLEDSAMYFCASSGQFDQPQHFGDGTRLSIL.

The chain carries TRBV2 and TRBJ1-2; D not certain. CDR1 is SNHLY, CDR2 FYNNEI, per germline. The V end was cut by 5 bases, the J end by 1 base, with 5 bases between. The length of the CDR3 is 12 residues. The CDR3 nucleotides are TGTGCCAGCAGTTGGGGTAACTATGGCTACACCTTC. Its translation: CASSWGNYGYTF.

This chain uses TRBV6-5 with TRBJ2-1; 7 bases line up with TRBD2. Germline V gene data show CDR1 as MNHEY and CDR2 as SVGAGI. The V and J ends lost 4 bases and 9 bases, in that order; junction bases with no gene match: 12. The CDR3 covers 15 residues. The CDR3 loop reads CASSSNGGGISEQFF. The CDR3 DNA is TGTGCCAGCAGTTCCAACGGGGGAGGGATAAGTGAGCAGTTCTTC.

Remarks on this clone: The same CDR3 also results from other DNA sequences found in this sample. The V gene is TRBV9, the J gene TRBJ2-1; D remains unclear. V gave up 1 base and J gave up 5 bases, with 1 base separating them. CDR1 is SGDLS, CDR2 YYNGEE, per germline. The CDR3 contains 11 residues. CDR3 coding DNA: TGTGCCAGCAGCGTAAACAATGAGCAGTTCTTC. Protein: CASSVNNEQFF.

The chain has TRBV27 and TRBJ2-1; a possible D gene is TRBD1 (5 bases). Trimming took 1 base from V and 9 from J, leaving 13 bases between them. This CDR3 spans 14 amino acids. Germline V lookup: CDR1 MNHEY, CDR2 SMNVEV (reference sequence). CDR3 residues: CASSLYPGWSEQFF. The CDR3 DNA is TGTGCCAGCAGTTTATATCCAGGGTGGAGTGAGCAGTTCTTC.

This CDR3 reads CASSTAMGNNEQFF. The CDR3 nucleotides read TGTGCCAGCAGCACGGCGATGGGTAACAATGAGCAGTTCTTC. J is TRBJ2-1 and V is TRBV5-4, with unresolved D. Trimming removed 4 bases from V and 5 bases from J, with 13 bases in between. CDR1 is SGHNT and CDR2 is YYREEE in the germline V gene (reference sequence). The CDR3 has 14 amino acids.

Remarks on this clone: The identical CDR3 is also encoded by other nucleotide sequences in the sample. The CDR3 DNA follows: TGTGCCATCCTGGCCAATGAGCAGTTCTTC. It codes for CAILANEQFF. The V gene is TRBV2, the J gene TRBJ2-1; D ambiguous. Germline V CDR1 and CDR2: SNHLY, FYNNEI. The CDR3 has 10 residues. Deletions cut 10 bases from V and 6 bases from J, with 7 bases between.

The chain couples TRBV9 to TRBJ2-5; D is perhaps TRBD1 or TRBD2 (5 bases each). CDR1 and CDR2 (germline): SGDLS, YYNGEE. Between the trimmed V and J ends, which lost 4 bases and 5 bases, there was a span of 15 bases. The CDR3 is made up of 14 amino acids. CDR3 nucleotide sequence: TGTGCCAGCAGCCCCCGGGGCATAGGGGAGACCCAGTACTTC. Amino acid sequence: CASSPRGIGETQYF.

J is TRBJ1-4 and V is TRBV13; D may be TRBD1 (5 bases). The CDR3 runs 14 residues. Germline V lookup: CDR1 PRHDT, CDR2 FYEKMQ (reference sequence). Trimming pared 5 bases from V and 7 bases from J, leaving 14 bases between. CDR3 nucleotides: TGTGCCAGCAGCCTCGGGACCGTGAGTGAAAAACTGTTTTTT. Translation gives CASSLGTVSEKLFF.

This chain connects TRBV5-6 to TRBJ2-5, with TRBD1 as a possible D gene (6 bases). The germline V gene has CDR1 SGHDT and CDR2 YYEEEE. CDR3 length equals 17 residues. The germline V and J ends were trimmed by 4 bases and 5 bases, with 24 bases remaining between them. The CDR3 region has the DNA TGTGCCAGCAGCACACGCCGGGACACCCTAAAACGGGAGACCCAGTACTTC. This sequence encodes CASSTRRDTLKRETQYF.

The CDR3: CASSEGTDTQYF. CDR3 sequence (DNA): TGTGCCAGCAGCGAGGGCACAGATACGCAGTATTTT. The V call is TRBV6-1, the J call TRBJ2-3, with D unresolved. V was clipped by 6 bases and J by 1 base, with 5 bases between them. Looked up from germline, CDR1 is MNHNS and CDR2 is SASEGT. The CDR3 runs to 12 residues.

This chain connects TRBV5-1 to TRBJ2-1, with 13 nucleotides matching TRBD2. The V segment lost 4 bases and the J segment 3 bases; nucleotides outside the gene matches: 10. The CDR3 is 18 amino acids. Germline V gene lookup returns CDR1 SGHRS and CDR2 YFSETQ. Here the CDR3 reads CASSPGTSGKGLYNEQFF. In DNA form, the CDR3 reads TGCGCCAGCAGCCCCGGGACTAGCGGGAAAGGTCTCTACAATGAGCAGTTCTTC. Filled out from reference TRBV5-1 and TRBJ2-1, the complete variable domain reads KAGVTQTPRYLIKTRGQQVTLSCSPISGHRSVSWYQQTPGQGLQFLFEYFSETQRNKGNFPGRFSGRQFSNSRSEMNVSTLELGDSALYLCASSPGTSGKGLYNEQFFGPGTRLTVL.

This sequence joins TRBV9 and TRBJ2-2, with D possibly being TRBD1 or TRBD2 (5 bases each). There are 17 residues in the CDR3. Germline CDR1 SGDLS, CDR2 YYNGEE. Trimming removed 0 bases at V and 0 bases at J, with 12 bases between. CDR3 DNA sequence: TGTGCCAGCAGCGTAGTTCCGGGGCCTGCGAACACCGGGGAGCTGTTTTTT. Protein sequence: CASSVVPGPANTGELFF.

This clone was recorded a few times. Other nucleotide sequences from this sample produce the same CDR3. The chain links TRBV27 to TRBJ1-4; D may be TRBD1 (5 bases). Trimming stripped 1 base from V and 6 bases from J, with 9 bases between. CDR1 is MNHEY and CDR2 is SMNVEV in the germline V gene (reference sequence). The CDR3 spans 14 residues. In nucleotides, the CDR3 is TGTGCCAGCAGTTTATTAGGGGCTGATGAAAAACTGTTTTTT. Amino acid sequence: CASSLLGADEKLFF. Full variable domain (missing parts from reference TRBV27 and TRBJ1-4): EAQVTQNPRYLITVTGKKLTVTCSQNMNHEYMSWYRQDPGLGLRQIYYSMNVEVTDKGDVPEGYKVSRKEKRNFPLILESPSPNQTSLYFCASSLLGADEKLFFGSGTQLSVL.

V is TRBV7-6 and J is TRBJ2-2; TRBD1 or TRBD2 may be the D gene (5 bases each). This CDR3 is built from 13 residues. V shed 7 bases and J shed 6 bases, with 12 bases lying between them. Per germline, CDR1 SGHVS and CDR2 FNYEAQ. The CDR3, as DNA: TGTGCCAGCAACGGGAAGGGGTCCGGGGAGCTGTTTTTT. This sequence encodes CASNGKGSGELFF.

The chain uses TRBV19 and TRBJ2-1; no clear D gene. V lost 1 base, J lost 7 bases, and 8 bases lay in between. The CDR3 spans 13 residues. CDR1 is LNHDA, CDR2 SQIVND, per germline (reference sequence). The chain's CDR3 is CASSIADQNEQFF. CDR3 in DNA: TGTGCCAGTAGTATAGCAGACCAAAATGAGCAGTTCTTC.

CDR3 sequence: CASSHYNYGYTF. The CDR3 coding sequence is TGCGCCAGCAGCCATTACAACTATGGCTACACCTTC. This chain joins TRBV4-3 and TRBJ1-2; D gene ambiguous. With 3 bases removed from V and 2 bases from J, the gap between germline ends came to 4 bases. Per germline, CDR1 LGHNA and CDR2 YSLEER. The CDR3 is 12 amino acids.

This chain links TRBV2 with TRBJ2-5; 10 nucleotides match TRBD1. CDR1 and CDR2 from the germline V gene are SNHLY and FYNNEI. This CDR3 is built from 16 residues. J was trimmed by 0 bases and V by 3 bases; bases with no gene match: 4. In DNA, the CDR3 is TGTGCCAGCAGTGACCGGACAGGGGGATACCAAGAGACCCAGTACTTC. It encodes CASSDRTGGYQETQYF.

The rearrangement uses TRBV18 and TRBJ2-5; D ambiguous. Germline V gene lookup returns CDR1 KGHSH and CDR2 LQKENI. V was pared by 3 bases and J by 4 bases, with 9 bases between. This CDR3 is 13 amino acids long. The CDR3 reads CASSPNDLETQYF. The CDR3 nucleotides are TGTGCCAGCTCACCGAACGATTTAGAGACCCAGTACTTC. Full variable domain (outside the CDR3, taken from reference TRBV18 and TRBJ2-5): NAGVMQNPRHLVRRRGQEARLRCSPMKGHSHVYWYRQLPEEGLKFMVYLQKENIIDESGMPKERFSAEFPKEGPSILRIQQVVRGDSAAYFCASSPNDLETQYFGPGTRLLVL.

The chain joins TRBV14 to TRBJ2-3; D ambiguous. V was clipped by 1 base and J by 4 bases, with 15 bases between them. The CDR3 loop spans 16 amino acids. Germline CDR1 SGHDN, CDR2 FVKESK. CDR3 sequence (DNA): TGTGCCAGCAGCCAAGGAGTCCGTTACGGATCAGATACGCAGTATTTT. It yields the protein CASSQGVRYGSDTQYF.

The chain couples TRBV5-5 to TRBJ2-1, with 8 bases that match TRBD2. Germline assignment: CDR1 SGHKS and CDR2 YYEKEE (reference sequence). This CDR3 has 16 residues. Trimming at V came to 2 bases and at J to 6 bases, leaving 10 bases not matched to a gene. This CDR3 reads CASSFPTSDPLNEQFF. DNA for the CDR3: TGTGCCAGCAGCTTCCCGACTAGCGACCCTCTCAATGAGCAGTTCTTC.

The CDR3 DNA sequence: TGTGCCAGCAGCTTTGGGGTAGCGTACACCTACGAGCAGTACTTC. It encodes CASSFGVAYTYEQYF. This chain connects TRBV11-2 to TRBJ2-7, with D possibly matching TRBD2 (5 bases). Trimming took off 3 bases at V and 2 bases at J, with 14 bases between the two ends. Germline-derived CDR1 and CDR2 are SGHAT and FQNNGV. The CDR3 spans 15 residues.